These T cell receptor beta chains were read from a single sample in a study of cytomegalovirus exposure and HLA in healthy donors. Using immunoSEQ multiplex PCR, the repertoire was profiled, and TCRdb retains in-frame clones only, with some absent. This sample has about 190,000 clones, with around 75% found just once. Source material: PBMCs. These receptors were taken from a woman aged 25 to 39 in good health and CMV-seropositive. CDR3s leave out the opening cysteine and the closing phenylalanine or tryptophan. A D gene is named only where the DNA matches it firmly.

TRBD2,TRBV2,ASSEGGRAMGGYNEQF
TRBD2,TRBV18,ASSPGRGSGHEQY
TRBD1,TRBV5-1,ASSLEGTGSQPQH
-,TRBV9,ASSYGVTNEKLF
TRBD1,TRBV28,ASRLGDRPISGANVLT
-,TRBV9,ASSESGNTIY
TRBD1,TRBV28,ASSPATGRSNQPQH
-,TRBV27,ASRLGDRNEQY
-,TRBV18,ASSLGGNTEAF
TRBD2,TRBV5-4,ASRKTSGTDNEQF
TRBD2,TRBV6-6,ASSYSGTSGVLEQF
TRBD1,TRBV15,ATSRVGTGVNEQF
TRBD1,TRBV19,ASSPAGTGGRTYEQY
-,TRBV21-1,ASIVGVGRSGDLAKNIQY
-,TRBV19,ASSESGSTETQY
TRBD2,TRBV11-2,ASSLGGRLSYEQY
-,TRBV9,ASSPWQGDQPQH
-,TRBV28,ASRRGKSTGELF
TRBD1,TRBV5-5,ASSLAARGDYGYT
-,TRBV27,ASSFSRQGRYEQY
TRBD2,TRBV7-6,ASSLTLAGVGAGELF
-,TRBV10-1,ASSDRQLAKNIQY
-,TRBV7-9,ASSLVSEKLF
TRBD1,TRBV19,ATRGLGQVNEQY
TRBD2,TRBV11-2,ASSLASGLAVWGQY
-,TRBV2,ASSQEAINQPQH
-,TRBV4-2,ASSQKTGHTEAF
TRBD2,TRBV4-2,ASSQETSGNLAKNIQY
TRBD2,TRBV11-2,ASSPNEAGWREETQY
TRBD1,TRBV28,ASTLRQGEKLF
-,TRBV28,ASTSPVTGSGQPQH
-,TRBV5-1,ASSLWGEQY
-,TRBV28,ASTFSGGGNQPQH
-,TRBV5-1,ASSAIPGPANYEQY
-,TRBV6-6,ASSGGATQY
TRBD1,TRBV6-5,ASSWTGSNTGELF
-,TRBV6-1,ASSEGPQGRAQAF
-,TRBV6-1,ASSAADFYEQY
TRBD2,TRBV19,ASSIDQSSGSYNEQF
TRBD2,TRBV5-1,ASSASSGKQF
-,TRBV7-9,ASSPRGAEQPQH
-,TRBV5-6,ASSLIQGSEQY
TRBD1,TRBV27,ASTRGTGGVRNEQF
TRBD2,TRBV10-2,ASSDGTTPGEQY
TRBD2,TRBV6-1,ASLGLAGFNEQF
-,TRBV28,ASSLYSTREPRH
TRBD1,TRBV27,ASSGRDRPSYEQY
TRBD1,TRBV10-1,ASSDRTGGIYTGELF
-,TRBV27,ASSYAGQQKETQY
TRBD1,TRBV2,ASKADRAFNTEAF